This T cell receptor beta chain was sequenced during a study of beta chain features in type 1 diabetes. The authors sorted CD4+ naive, central memory, regulatory and stem cell-like memory cells via CD45RO/CCR7/CD25/CD127/CD95/CD27. Purity exceeded 95% in all sorted populations. V lost 4 bases, J lost 3 bases, and 21 bases lay in between. The CDR3 is 17 amino acids. In germline, CDR1 is SGHTA, CDR2 FQGTGA. The sequenced template was cDNA made from the entire isolated RNA. Assay: immunoSEQ multiplex PCR; the TCRdb copy retains only in-frame clones and omits some. Of more than 300,000 clones listed, 10% to 15% are singletons. Study-wide findings and caveats: cDNA-based reads could over-represent cells with high TCR expression. Researchers report that Type 1 diabetes patients had moderately but significantly shorter TCRB CDR3s across all four CD4+ subsets.

With regard to this clone: Antigen: not known.

Source material: naive CD4+ T cells from blood. The V and J genes are TRBV7-3 and TRBJ1-1; maybe TRBD1 (6 bases). The source of this sequence is a man aged 18 to 35 in good health. For the CDR3, the DNA is TGTGCCAGCAGCTCCACCGGGGGGCCCCCCGCTCACACTGAAGCTTTCTTT. Its translation: CASSSTGGPPAHTEAFF.